The next 24 T cell receptor beta chains were all read from a single sample in a study of control samples from healthy donors and cancer patients (dated by TCRdb to 2020 to 2022). To prepare the library, the immunoSEQ multiplex PCR assay was applied. This immuneACCESS table, as held by TCRdb, lists in-frame sequences with V and J called but not all clones. Of the missing ones, under half trace to an unresolved V gene in checked studies; the others have no known cause. The sample profile shows 98,000 or so clones; over 60% of them were found once. About 10% of the sample goes to the ten largest clones. Specimen: blood. The receptors here all came from a young woman in good health.

V and J are TRBV18 and TRBJ1-6; the match to TRBD1 covers 9 bases. The CDR3 totals 15 residues. Germline loops: CDR1 KGHSH, CDR2 LQKENI. V dropped 3 bases and J dropped 9; count of bases not matched to a gene: 6. The CDR3 sequence: CASSPGQGYGSPLHF. The CDR3 nucleotides read TGTGCCAGCTCACCGGGACAGGGTTACGGTTCACCCCTCCACTTT.

The chain joins TRBV27 to TRBJ1-1; 9 bases line up with TRBD1. The germline CDR1 and CDR2 sequences are MNHEY and SMNVEV (reference sequence). V lost 5 bases and J lost 8; bases outside the gene matches: 6. The CDR3 consists of 13 residues. The chain's CDR3 is CASSPRGQGEAFF. DNA of the CDR3: TGTGCCAGCAGTCCCCGGGGACAGGGAGAAGCTTTCTTT.

The rearrangement joins TRBV15 to TRBJ1-5; TRBD1 agrees at 8 bases. The V gene end was trimmed by 3 bases and the J gene end by 2 bases; junction bases not matched to a gene: 3. CDR1 is LNHNV and CDR2 is YYDKDF in the germline V gene (reference sequence). This CDR3 spans 15 amino acids. The CDR3, as DNA: TGTGCCACCAGCAGGGAGACAGGGGGCAATCAGCCCCAGCATTTT. Translated, it gives CATSRETGGNQPQHF.

This clone has a single count. V and J are TRBV6-6 and TRBJ1-6; weak D call: TRBD1 (6 bases). Germline values: CDR1 MNHNY, CDR2 SVGAGI (reference sequence). Trimming removed 2 bases at V and 8 bases at J, with 13 bases between. The CDR3 is 15 residues long. DNA for the CDR3: TGTGCCAGCAGTTACCAGGGGTTTATGGATTCACCCCTCCACTTT. It yields the protein CASSYQGFMDSPLHF.

The chain combines TRBV27 with TRBJ2-2; D is perhaps TRBD1 (5 bases). The CDR3 has 15 residues. Germline V gives CDR1 MNHEY, CDR2 SMNVEV (reference sequence). The V and J ends lost 2 bases and 0 bases respectively, with 7 bases between them. DNA of the CDR3: TGTGCCAGCAGTTTAACAGGAACGAACACCGGGGAGCTGTTTTTT. Translating it yields CASSLTGTNTGELFF.

Comment on this clone: An end of the junction differs from the germline gene, which may be a read error. This chain links TRBV9 with TRBJ2-5; 7 bases are a match to TRBD1. The CDR3 length is 15 residues. Germline assignment: CDR1 SGDLS and CDR2 YYNGEE. The CDR3 DNA follows: TGTGCCAGCAGCGTTGAGGGGACAGCGCAAGGGACCCAGTACTTC. Amino acids: CASSVEGTAQGTQYF.

The chain employs TRBV7-9 and TRBJ1-3; the match to TRBD1 covers 12 bases. The CDR3 is 16 residues long. Trimming cost V 5 bases and J 5 bases; bases outside gene matches: 7. Looked up from germline, CDR1 is SEHNR and CDR2 is FQNEAQ (reference sequence). The CDR3 sequence: CASSPWDRGHRNTIYF. Written as DNA, the CDR3 is TGTGCCAGCAGCCCGTGGGACAGGGGGCATAGAAACACCATATATTTT.

The genes are TRBV5-8 and TRBJ1-3; no reliable D call. The CDR3 spans 15 residues. Trimming took 3 bases from V and 7 from J, leaving 17 bases between them. CDR1 and CDR2 (germline): SGHTS, YDEGEE. The CDR3 region is CASSSLGPRTNTIYF. The DNA for the CDR3 is TGTGCCAGCAGCTCTCTAGGACCCAGGACCAACACCATATATTTT.

This chain links TRBV6-5 with TRBJ2-3, with 9 bases fitting TRBD2. V was clipped by 8 bases and J by 0 bases; unmatched bases: 6. Germline V gene sequence: CDR1 MNHEY, CDR2 SVGAGI. There are 15 residues in the CDR3. Written as DNA, the CDR3 is TGTGCCAGCGGGGAGAGCGGGGGGAGCACAGATACGCAGTATTTT. Encoded protein: CASGESGGSTDTQYF.

The CDR3 nucleotides read TGCGCCAGCAGCCTGGGACACAGGATGCTTAGCACAGATACGCAGTATTTT. Translated: CASSLGHRMLSTDTQYF. The chain has TRBV5-1 and TRBJ2-3; a weak D match, TRBD1 (6 bases). The germline CDR1 and CDR2 sequences are SGHRS and YFSETQ. The CDR3 length is 17 residues. V was trimmed by 4 bases and J by 0 bases, leaving 18 bases between them.

This clone was seen a single time. J is TRBJ1-2 and V is TRBV3-1 (or the pseudogene TRBV3-2); 7 bases agree with TRBD1. CDR1 is LGHDT, CDR2 YNNKEL, per germline (reference sequence). Trimming removed 4 bases from V and 7 bases from J; junction bases left unmatched: 12. The CDR3 is 15 amino acids. CDR3 residues: CASSLGGRGQLGYTF. CDR3 DNA sequence: TGTGCCAGCAGCCTGGGCGGGAGGGGGCAGCTTGGCTACACCTTC.

In its sample, this clone was seen a few times. The rearrangement uses TRBV30 and TRBJ2-3; 10 bases are shared with TRBD2. The CDR3 consists of 13 residues. Germline V gives CDR1 GTSNPN, CDR2 SVGIG (reference sequence). Unmatched junction bases numbered 12, after V lost 8 bases and J lost 10 bases. The CDR3 region has the DNA TGTGCCGGAGAGCGGGGGGGCCGGGTCGCGCAGTATTTT. It codes for CAGERGGRVAQYF.

The chain combines TRBV10-3 with TRBJ2-7; 10 bases fit TRBD1. CDR3 length: 15 residues. CDR1 is ENHRY and CDR2 is SYGVKD in the germline V gene. V shed 5 bases and J 5 bases; nucleotides not matched to a gene: 9. The CDR3 nucleotides are TGTGCCATCAGTAGCCCCGGGACAGGGGTTAACGAGCAGTACTTC. This gives the protein CAISSPGTGVNEQYF.

The J gene is TRBJ1-5, the V gene TRBV15, with D hard to call. The CDR3 is made up of 15 amino acids. Germline CDR1 is LNHNV and CDR2 is YYDKDF (reference sequence). V lost 0 bases, J lost 4 bases, and 10 bases lay in between. As DNA, the CDR3 is TGTGCCACCAGCAGAGATCTTCCAGGTAATCAGCCCCAGCATTTT. Its translation: CATSRDLPGNQPQHF. Full variable domain (remainder filled in from reference TRBV15 and TRBJ1-5): DAMVIQNPRYQVTQFGKPVTLSCSQTLNHNVMYWYQQKSSQAPKLLFHYYDKDFNNEADTPDNFQSRRPNTSFCFLDIRSPGLGDTAMYLCATSRDLPGNQPQHFGDGTRLSIL.

The gene calls are TRBV24-1 and TRBJ2-1; D unclear. V shed 1 base and J shed 9 bases, with 9 bases lying between them. The germline V gene encodes CDR1 KGHDR and CDR2 SFDVKD. The CDR3 consists of 13 residues. CDR3 protein: CATSDFGGPEQFF. In nucleotides, the CDR3 is TGTGCCACCAGTGATTTCGGCGGACCTGAGCAGTTCTTC.

Only a few counts were recorded for this clone. This chain uses TRBV6-5 with TRBJ2-1; 8 positions match TRBD1. Germline CDR1 is MNHEY and CDR2 is SVGAGI. The CDR3 is 13 amino acids. With V trimmed by 9 bases and J by 4 bases, 5 bases remained unmatched. In DNA, the CDR3 is TGTGCCAGTCAGGGGGCATCATACAATGAGCAGTTCTTC. Amino acids: CASQGASYNEQFF.

The CDR3 protein is CASSNTRALVGTGELFF. CDR3 sequence (DNA): TGTGCCAGCAGCAACACAAGGGCCCTGGTAGGCACCGGGGAGCTGTTTTTT. The chain has TRBV7-9 and TRBJ2-2; no reliable D call. The V end was cut by 5 bases, the J end by 4 bases, with 20 bases between. CDR1 is SEHNR, CDR2 FQNEAQ, per germline (reference sequence). There are 17 residues in the CDR3.

The CDR3 loop reads CASSSGRVRSYEQYF. Written as DNA, the CDR3 is TGCGCCAGCAGCTCTGGCAGGGTACGCTCTTACGAGCAGTACTTC. The chain uses TRBV5-1 and TRBJ2-7; a weak D match, TRBD1 (5 bases). The CDR3 runs to 15 residues. Trimming pared 3 bases from V and 4 bases from J, leaving 17 bases between. Germline CDR1 and CDR2: SGHRS and YFSETQ.

The table lists this clone with many counts. The chain carries TRBV12-5 and TRBJ2-7; D is possibly TRBD1 (6 bases). V was shortened by 1 base and J by 5 bases, with 15 bases between the two germline ends. This CDR3 is built from 15 residues. Germline V gives CDR1 LGHNT, CDR2 FRNRAP. CDR3 sequence (DNA): TGTGCTAGTGGTTTGGGAAGACGGACAGCTGACGAGCAGTACTTC. This codes for CASGLGRRTADEQYF.

This clone came up once. The chain links TRBV4-3 to TRBJ1-1; D not resolved. The CDR3 runs to 17 residues. Between the trimmed V and J ends, which lost 0 bases and 1 base, there was a span of 15 bases. Germline V gives CDR1 LGHNA, CDR2 YSLEER. CDR3 coding DNA: TGCGCCAGCAGCCAAGATAGGACGTTTCGGGGGAACACTGAAGCTTTCTTT. Protein sequence: CASSQDRTFRGNTEAFF.

V and J are TRBV10-3 and TRBJ2-7; perhaps TRBD1 as D (5 bases). The CDR3 covers 11 residues. The ends were cut back, 7 bases at V and 6 bases at J, with 10 bases in the middle. Germline CDR1 is ENHRY and CDR2 is SYGVKD. CDR3 DNA: TGTGCCATCAAAGGGGATAGCGAGCAGTACTTC. This encodes CAIKGDSEQYF.

This clone showed up just once. This chain joins TRBV4-2 and TRBJ2-5; the match to TRBD2 covers 7 bases. V trimming: 4 bases; J trimming: 5 bases; junction bases outside the gene matches: 10. CDR1 is LGHNA, CDR2 YNFKEQ, per germline. This CDR3 contains 15 residues. The CDR3 nucleotides are TGTGCCAGCAGCCCCCAGGGCGGGAGCGAGGAGACCCAGTACTTC. It encodes CASSPQGGSEETQYF.

This clone was found once. CDR3 in amino acids: CAWSVGQGAGYGYTF. The CDR3 coding sequence is TGTGCCTGGAGTGTCGGGCAGGGGGCAGGCTATGGCTACACCTTC. This rearrangement joins TRBV30 to TRBJ1-2; 8 nucleotides line up with TRBD1. CDR3 size: 15 residues. The junction had 7 bases not matched to a gene; V was cut back by 0 bases and J by 4 bases. Germline values: CDR1 GTSNPN, CDR2 SVGIG (reference sequence).

V usage is TRBV2 and J usage is TRBJ1-2, with D possibly being TRBD1 (5 bases). Germline CDR1 and CDR2: SNHLY and FYNNEI. The CDR3 sequence is 11 residues long. V lost 9 bases and J lost 8, with 13 bases in between. CDR3 DNA: TGTGCCAGTAGGGGCCCCATAGGCTACACCTTC. Its translation is CASRGPIGYTF.